Included here is one T cell receptor (beta chain) sequence, with context. Its specificity is unknown. Trimming removed 11 bases at V and 2 bases at J, with 12 bases between. Germline lookup yields CDR1 ENHRY and CDR2 SYGVKD. The CDR3 consists of 12 residues. Sequencing used immunoSEQ multiplex PCR; TCRdb keeps in-frame clones, though not all of them. Of 30,000 to 40,000 clones listed, roughly four fifths are singletons. The sample is drawn from a study of vaccination effects on CD4 cells after COVID-19. Study context: Post-vaccine specimens arrived a median 72 days past the second dose.

CD4+ T cells specific for antigen were expanded with viral peptide pools by the ViraFEST assay before sequencing. Upon completion of about ten days in culture, CD4+ T cells were isolated. It was two doses of either the BNT162b2 or mRNA-1273 vaccine that participants received. The sample here was CD4+ T cells from PBMCs cultured with HCoV-NL63 spike peptides, taken after COVID-19 vaccination. The rearrangement joins TRBV10-3 to TRBJ1-2; the D is unclear. The sequence derives from a human donor who received a COVID-19 vaccine. Some clones in this sample may be carry-over from other donors' samples. CDR3 bases: TGTGCCTCCTCCCCCGGGAACTATGGCTACACCTTC. Translation gives CASSPGNYGYTF.